This T cell receptor beta chain was retrieved from a study of tumor-infiltrating lymphocytes in primary liver carcinoma. For the study at large: Enrolled patients were male and female, aged 30 to 69 years. Tumors were staged T1-T3 N0M0 and measured roughly 4 to 11 cm across.

The germline gives CDR1 SGHNT, CDR2 YENEEA. This CDR3 region has 13 residues. In regard to this clonotype: Its antigen is still unknown. Mismatch with germline at one junction end may stem from a read error.

RNA and DNA were co-extracted from about 20-30 mg of unsorted bulk tissue. Surgeons treated the primary liver carcinoma of the patients by surgical resection. cDNA specific to TCR beta was made from about 550 ng of total RNA, with a constant-region primer employed for priming. Three nested multiplex PCR rounds of slightly modified ARM-PCR generated TCR beta libraries. Primers for the first two PCR rounds were TRBV1-TRBV30 forward primers and a C-beta reverse primer (about 11 cycles per round). TCRdb fed the multiplex PCR reads into MiXCR, producing one record per CDR3 protein. The sample has roughly 53,000 distinct CDR3 sequences, 60% to 75% seen once. Findings and caveats of the study: Against blood, tumors held a significantly higher top-250-clone fraction (p = 0.039).

The TCR originated in a man between 40 and 49 years old with primary liver carcinoma and hepatitis B virus infection. V usage is TRBV11-3 and J usage is TRBJ1-1; TRBD1 aligns across 7 bases. Sequencing was done on a sample of liver tumor tissue from sampling region 2. Subset here: tumor region T2, inferior pole. The CDR3 DNA follows: TGTGCCAGGGGCTTAGCAGGGGGGACTGAAGCCTTCTTT. Translation gives CARGLAGGTEAFF.